This TCR beta chain is from a study of blood T cells in healthy people across ages. Study outcomes and limitations: There was a strong correlation between TCR beta diversity and naive T cell percentage. Long-lived and aged donors differed, with more naive CD4+ cells and higher diversity in the long-lived. Estimated diversity that came from one million T cells was considered an underestimate.

It was with a sample-barcoded 5' primer and a J-beta primer mix that a second PCR of roughly 7 to 12 cycles was run. TCRdb reprocessed the 5' RACE reads with MiXCR, giving one entry per CDR3 protein. This sample yields roughly 1.6 million distinct CDR3 sequences, of which about 35% are seen a single time; 11% belongs to the top ten. This CDR3 spans 14 amino acids. The trim removed 8 bases at V and 6 bases at J, leaving 13 bases unmatched. Looked up from germline, CDR1 is GTSNPN and CDR2 is SVGIG (reference sequence). About this clonotype: Its antigen is undetermined.

Extractions gave at least 5.5 micrograms of total RNA per sample. Sequencing was performed on blood. The sequence came from a young woman in good health. This chain joins TRBV30 and TRBJ2-1; 7 bases are shared with TRBD1. For the CDR3, the DNA is TGTGCCCGGAAAATGGGGACAGCATTCAATGAGCAGTTCTTC. This encodes CARKMGTAFNEQFF.